This T cell receptor (beta chain) was observed in a study of T cell responses to AZD1222 COVID-19 vaccine. Whole-study findings and limits: Spike-specific TCRs gained breadth and depth after people received two AZD1222 doses. Reportedly, nearly half of unique spike TCRs recognized epitopes outside B.1.351/B.1.1.7 mutations.

Concerning this clone itself: As yet, its antigen is unknown.

With 7 bases removed from V and 2 bases from J, the gap between germline ends came to 15 bases. CDR3 length: 15 amino acids. Germline loops: CDR1 LNHDA, CDR2 SQIVND (reference sequence). The protocol was immunoSEQ multiplex PCR, while the TCRdb copy is restricted to in-frame clones and leaves out a portion. The table has some 110,000 clones, 80% to 95% seen once; the top ten hold 8%. The TCR was taken from an adult who received the AZD1222 COVID-19 vaccine. The rearrangement uses TRBV19 and TRBJ2-1; no definite D call. The sample consisted of peripheral blood, taken 28 days after the second AZD1222 dose. The CDR3 protein is CASTIDLGAYNEQFF. Here the CDR3 DNA reads TGTGCCAGTACCATCGACCTAGGTGCCTACAATGAGCAGTTCTTC.